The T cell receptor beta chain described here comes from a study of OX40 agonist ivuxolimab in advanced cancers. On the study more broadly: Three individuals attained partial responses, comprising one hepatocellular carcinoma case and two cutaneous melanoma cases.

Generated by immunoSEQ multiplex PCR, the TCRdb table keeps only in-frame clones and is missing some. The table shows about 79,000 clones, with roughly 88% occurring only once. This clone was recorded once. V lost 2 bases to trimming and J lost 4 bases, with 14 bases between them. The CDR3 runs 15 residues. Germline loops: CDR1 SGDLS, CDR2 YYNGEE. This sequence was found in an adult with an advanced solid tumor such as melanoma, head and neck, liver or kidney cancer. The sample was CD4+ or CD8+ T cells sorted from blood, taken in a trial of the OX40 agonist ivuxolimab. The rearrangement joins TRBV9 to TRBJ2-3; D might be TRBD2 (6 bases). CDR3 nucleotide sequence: TGTGCCAGCAGCGTTGGGGGACTCCCCTCAGATACGCAGTATTTT. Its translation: CASSVGGLPSDTQYF. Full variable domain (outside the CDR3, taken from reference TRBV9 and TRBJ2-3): DSGVTQTPKHLITATGQRVTLRCSPRSGDLSVYWYQQSLDQGLQFLIQYYNGEERAKGNILERFSAQQFPDLHSELNLSSLELGDSALYFCASSVGGLPSDTQYFGPGTRLTVL.